This T cell receptor (beta chain) comes out of a study of T cell responses to AZD1222 COVID-19 vaccine. Study at large: Pooled samples include second doses given at about 4 or 12 weeks. General observations from the study: Possibly, clonal diversity was underestimated; donors were largely white British and included more females.

Clones were read by immunoSEQ multiplex PCR, and TCRdb kept only the in-frame ones, dropping some. The sample consists of roughly 180,000 clones, about 90% of them appearing once. Remarks on this clone: Its antigen remains unknown.

The CDR3 has 13 residues. V gave up 3 bases and J gave up 6 bases, with 14 bases separating them. CDR1 is SQVTM and CDR2 is ANQGSEA in the germline V gene. This sequence originates from an adult in good health. The chain links TRBV29-1 to TRBJ1-2; a possible D gene is TRBD1 (6 bases). The sequenced sample was peripheral blood, obtained on day 0 of AZD1222 vaccination. The CDR3 region has the DNA TGCAGCGTTGAGGTCCCGGGGGGCAATGGCTACACCTTC. The encoded protein is CSVEVPGGNGYTF.